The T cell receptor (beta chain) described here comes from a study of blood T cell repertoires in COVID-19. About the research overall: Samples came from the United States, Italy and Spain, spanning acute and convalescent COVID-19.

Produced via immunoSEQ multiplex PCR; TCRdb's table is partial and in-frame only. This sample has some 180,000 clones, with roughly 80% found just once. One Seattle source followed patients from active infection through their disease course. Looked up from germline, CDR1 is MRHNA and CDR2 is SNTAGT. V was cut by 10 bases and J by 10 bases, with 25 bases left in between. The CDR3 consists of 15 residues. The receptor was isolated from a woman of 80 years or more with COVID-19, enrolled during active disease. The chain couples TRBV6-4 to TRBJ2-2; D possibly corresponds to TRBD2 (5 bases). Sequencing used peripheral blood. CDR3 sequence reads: CATGLTRTGGEELFF. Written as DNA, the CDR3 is TGTGCCACCGGGCTCACTAGGACCGGCGGCGAGGAGCTGTTTTTT.